The 25 T cell receptor beta chains given below trace back to one sample, sequenced in a study of glioma-infiltrating T cells. The iRepertoire nested amplicon-rescue multiplex PCR amplified TCR alpha and beta CDR3s from RNA. TCRdb reprocessed the multiplex PCR reads via MiXCR and lists one record per CDR3 protein. The repertoire holds around 130,000 distinct CDR3 sequences, with about 25% as singletons. The sequenced material came from glioma tissue, nonneoplastic brain tissue, or PBMCs (not recorded which). Source of these receptors: a human donor with low-grade glioma or glioblastoma, undergoing nonglioma brain surgery, or in good health (not recorded which).

This chain uses TRBV10-1 with TRBJ1-1, with a tentative D call TRBD1 (6 bases). CDR1 and CDR2 (germline): WNHNN, SYGVQD (reference sequence). Trimming cost V 3 bases and J 0 bases, with 8 bases left between them. There are 14 residues in the CDR3. CDR3 loop: CASSDGGLNTEAFF. The CDR3 nucleotides are TGCGCCAGCAGTGATGGGGGCCTGAACACTGAAGCTTTCTTT.

There are a few counts of this clonotype. V and J are TRBV6-1 and TRBJ2-7; D remains unclear. Germline V CDR1 and CDR2: MNHNS, SASEGT. With 0 bases removed from V and 4 bases from J, the gap between germline ends came to 10 bases. The CDR3 length is 14 residues. The chain's CDR3 is CASSEASRMYEQYV. Written as DNA, the CDR3 is TGTGCCAGCAGTGAAGCTTCCCGTATGTACGAGCAGTACGTC.

This clonotype showed up just a few times. V and J are TRBV24-1 and TRBJ2-1; D gene unclear. Looked up from germline, CDR1 is KGHDR and CDR2 is SFDVKD. The CDR3 extends over 16 amino acids. V shed 4 bases and J shed 0 bases, with 12 bases lying between them. The CDR3: CATSERHQRSYNEQFF. The CDR3 region has the DNA TGTGCCACCAGTGAGAGACACCAGCGCTCCTACAATGAGCAGTTCTTC.

The DNA for the CDR3 is TGTGCCACCAGCAGTCGTGTCCCGGGACAGGGACAGAGCCATCAGCCCCAGCATTTT. Protein sequence: CATSSRVPGQGQSHQPQHF. The chain carries TRBV15 and TRBJ1-5; 9 bases are shared with TRBD1. Germline CDR1 LNHNV, CDR2 YYDKDF (reference sequence). The CDR3 has 19 amino acids. V shed 3 bases and J 5 bases; nucleotides not matched to a gene: 17.

This clonotype was detected many times. The CDR3 loop is CASSAMPGTEAFF. DNA of the CDR3: TGTGCCAGCAGCGCGATGCCGGGAACTGAAGCTTTCTTT. The rearrangement links TRBV7-2 to TRBJ1-1; D is undetermined. The V gene lost 5 bases and the J gene lost 5 bases, with 12 bases spanning the gap. The CDR3 contains 13 residues. Germline CDR1 reads SGHTA; CDR2 reads FQGNSA.

This clonotype was seen more than once but under ten times. The chain combines TRBV20-1 with TRBJ1-5; tentative D call: TRBD1 (5 bases). Deletions cut 5 bases from V and 5 bases from J, with 10 bases between. This CDR3 contains 12 residues. Germline CDR1 and CDR2: DFQATT and SNEGSKA (reference sequence). As DNA, the CDR3 is TGCAGTGCTGGGACGGTAGATCAGCCCCAGCATTTT. Amino acids: CSAGTVDQPQHF.

Only a few counts were recorded for this clonotype. CDR3 nucleotides: TGTGCCAGCAGCCCCGGGGGTCCCTACGAGCAGTACGTC. The encoded protein is CASSPGGPYEQYV. The J gene is TRBJ2-7, the V gene TRBV4-2; D is possibly TRBD2 (6 bases). Looked up from germline, CDR1 is LGHNA and CDR2 is YNFKEQ. Trimming removed 4 bases at V and 2 bases at J, with 9 bases between. The CDR3 contains 13 residues.

This clonotype was observed many times. The chain is built from TRBV7-6 and TRBJ2-3; D may correspond to TRBD1 or TRBD2 (5 bases each). The CDR3 contains 14 residues. Trimming took off 5 bases at V and 4 bases at J, with 13 bases between the two ends. CDR1 and CDR2 (germline): SGHVS, FNYEAQ. DNA for the CDR3: TGTGCCAGCAGCAGTATGGGGGTGGCAGATACGCAGTATTTT. Residues: CASSSMGVADTQYF.

This chain joins TRBV19 and TRBJ1-5; D call uncertain. V was trimmed by 9 bases and J by 3 bases, leaving 9 bases between them. The CDR3 runs to 12 residues. Per the germline V gene, CDR1 is LNHDA and CDR2 is SQIVND (reference sequence). The DNA for the CDR3 is TGTGCCAGCTGGGAGCTCAATCAGCCCCAGCATTTT. Its protein is CASWELNQPQHF.

This clonotype came up many times. This chain uses TRBV6-1 with TRBJ2-5; D is uncertain. Deletions cut 1 base from V and 4 bases from J, with 4 bases between. Germline V CDR1 and CDR2: MNHNS, SASEGT. The CDR3 runs 12 residues. The CDR3 region is CASSEVRETQYF. CDR3 in DNA: TGTGCCAGCAGTGAAGTTCGAGAGACCCAGTACTTC.

A note on this clonotype: Likely a read error: the CDR3 ends without its conserved phenylalanine or tryptophan. The chain recombines TRBV5-1 with TRBJ2-3; 10 positions agree with TRBD2. Trimming at V came to 2 bases and at J to 1 base, leaving 1 base not matched to a gene. CDR1 and CDR2 from the germline V gene are SGHRS and YFSETQ. The CDR3 is 15 residues long. The CDR3 DNA follows: TGCGCCAGCAGCTTAGGGACTAGCGGCACAGATACGCAGTATTGT. This codes for CASSLGTSGTDTQYC.

The chain uses TRBV29-1 and TRBJ1-2, with D possibly being TRBD1 (5 bases). V was trimmed by 6 bases and J by 2 bases, leaving 13 bases between them. Germline assignment: CDR1 SQVTM and CDR2 ANQGSEA. This CDR3 spans 13 amino acids. In nucleotides, the CDR3 is TGCAGCGTCCTCCAGGGTTTCAACTATGGCTACACCTTC. Translating it yields CSVLQGFNYGYTF.

This clonotype was recorded a few times. V and J are TRBV7-3 and TRBJ2-3; 11 bases align to TRBD2. Trimming cost V 5 bases and J 8 bases; bases outside gene matches: 18. Germline V gene data show CDR1 as SGHTA and CDR2 as FQGTGA. This CDR3 spans 18 amino acids. CDR3 nucleotide sequence: TGTGCCAGCAGCCCGCAAGGAGTAGCGGGGGGGATTGGGCGTACGCAGTATTTT. It encodes CASSPQGVAGGIGRTQYF.

This clonotype was recorded at least ten times. This chain connects TRBV20-1 to TRBJ1-2; no definite D call. The CDR3 covers 14 residues. Trimming took off 0 bases at V and 4 bases at J, with 12 bases between the two ends. Germline loops: CDR1 DFQATT, CDR2 SNEGSKA (reference sequence). The CDR3 is CSARDRPPVYGYTF. The CDR3 DNA follows: TGCAGTGCTAGAGATCGGCCCCCAGTCTATGGCTACACCTTC.

This clonotype was detected a few times. J is TRBJ1-5 and V is TRBV2; no firm D call. This CDR3 has 12 residues. In germline, CDR1 is SNHLY, CDR2 FYNNEI. The V end lost 1 base, the J end lost 6 bases, and 4 bases lay between the germline ends. This CDR3 reads CASSEGSQPQHF. CDR3 nucleotide sequence: TGTGCCAGCAGTGAAGGATCTCAGCCCCAGCATTTT.

This clonotype was seen just once. The V gene is TRBV19, the J gene TRBJ2-3, with TRBD2 as a possible D gene (6 bases). Germline CDR1 LNHDA, CDR2 SQIVND (reference sequence). The CDR3 extends over 13 amino acids. V was shortened by 3 bases and J by 3 bases, with 7 bases between the two germline ends. The CDR3 loop is CASSIGGTDTQYF. The CDR3 DNA is TGTGCCAGTAGTATCGGGGGAACAGATACGCAGTATTTT.

This clonotype was detected a few times. V gene TRBV7-2 combines with J gene TRBJ1-5; tentative D call: TRBD1 (6 bases). CDR3 length equals 14 residues. Trimming removed 5 bases from V and 5 bases from J, with 13 bases in between. Germline V gene lookup returns CDR1 SGHTA and CDR2 FQGNSA. The CDR3 sequence is CASSEGQSYQPQHF. The CDR3 DNA reads as TGTGCCAGCAGCGAAGGACAGTCCTATCAGCCCCAGCATTTT.

The J gene is TRBJ1-3, the V gene TRBV12-3 or TRBV12-4; 10 positions match TRBD1. CDR3 length: 15 amino acids. The V segment lost 6 bases and the J segment 5 bases; nucleotides outside the gene matches: 7. CDR3 sequence: CASRGQGRVRNTIYF. The DNA for the CDR3 is TGTGCCAGCAGGGGACAGGGGAGGGTTCGAAACACCATATATTTT.

This clonotype was recorded many times. This chain joins TRBV6-1 and TRBJ2-7; D possibly corresponds to TRBD1 (5 bases). The V and J ends lost 6 bases and 5 bases respectively, with 11 bases between them. CDR1 is MNHNS and CDR2 is SASEGT in the germline V gene. CDR3 length equals 12 residues. The CDR3 nucleotides are TGTGCCAGCAGCGCCACAGGTCACGAGCAGTACGTC. Translation gives CASSATGHEQYV.

The V call is TRBV20-1, the J call TRBJ1-2; a weak D match, TRBD1 (5 bases). Germline-derived CDR1 and CDR2 are DFQATT and SNEGSKA (reference sequence). The CDR3 length is 13 residues. Trimming shortened V by 7 bases and J by 7 bases, and 19 bases separated the two germline ends. The CDR3 DNA follows: TGCAGTGATACCGACAGTCCAACAGGTGGCTACACCTTC. This encodes CSDTDSPTGGYTF.

The chain is built from TRBV7-9 and TRBJ1-4; D remains unclear. The CDR3 has 14 amino acids. V lost 1 base and J lost 7, with 10 bases in between. Germline CDR1 reads SEHNR; CDR2 reads FQNEAQ (reference sequence). The CDR3 here is CASSLEAGSEKLFF. CDR3 bases: TGTGCCAGCAGCTTAGAGGCAGGATCTGAAAAACTGTTTTTT.

Regarding this clonotype: One end of the junction fails to match germline, which may point to a read error. CDR3 amino acids: CASSNTGGNSPFHF. In DNA, the CDR3 is TGTGCCAGCAGTAACACCGGTGGGAATTCACCCTTCCACTTT. The rearrangement uses TRBV12-3 or TRBV12-4 and TRBJ1-6; D remains unclear. CDR3 size: 14 residues.

This clonotype was counted ten times or more. The chain combines TRBV20-1 with TRBJ2-1; TRBD2 matches at 9 bases. Losses at the gene ends were 3 bases for V and 4 bases for J; bases not matched to a gene: 4. This CDR3 is built from 14 residues. Germline V CDR1 and CDR2: DFQATT, SNEGSKA (reference sequence). The CDR3 DNA follows: TGCAGTGCTAGGGCTAGCGGGGTTTACAATGAGCAGTTCTTC. Its translation: CSARASGVYNEQFF.

The genes are TRBV3-1 and TRBJ1-1; no clear D. The CDR3 loop spans 15 amino acids. Germline CDR1 LGHDT, CDR2 YNNKEL (reference sequence). The germline V and J ends were trimmed by 4 bases and 2 bases, with 14 bases remaining between them. The CDR3 nucleotides are TGTGCCAGCAGCCTCGGTCTGGGTTCTAACACTGAAGCTTTCTTT. Protein product: CASSLGLGSNTEAFF.

There are a few counts of this clonotype. This rearrangement joins TRBV24-1 to TRBJ2-1, with 9 bases aligning to TRBD1. Trimming at V came to 2 bases and at J to 7 bases, leaving 8 bases not matched to a gene. Germline-derived CDR1 and CDR2 are KGHDR and SFDVKD. The CDR3 runs to 16 residues. CDR3 sequence: CATSDSPGQGVNEQFF. CDR3 in DNA: TGTGCCACCAGTGATTCCCCGGGACAGGGCGTAAATGAGCAGTTCTTC.